Below, 17 T cell receptor beta chains from the same sample are listed, as sequenced in a study of cytomegalovirus exposure and HLA in healthy donors. Primers: 60 Vbeta forward and 13 Jbeta reverse. Data came from immunoSEQ multiplex PCR; TCRdb stores just in-frame clones and leaves some out. The sample has some 130,000 clones, approximately 80% seen once; the top ten hold roughly 3.9%. The sample taken for sequencing was PBMCs. These receptors were obtained from a male donor in good health and CMV-seropositive.

V gene TRBV27 combines with J gene TRBJ2-3; 9 bases are shared with TRBD2. The CDR3 covers 16 residues. CDR1 MNHEY and CDR2 SMNVEV come from the germline V gene (reference sequence). With 1 base clipped from V and 2 bases from J, the junction kept 4 bases outside the gene matches. This CDR3 reads CASSLWASGVTDTQYF. The CDR3 nucleotides are TGTGCCAGCAGTTTATGGGCTAGCGGGGTCACAGATACGCAGTATTTT.

This sequence joins TRBV7-3 and TRBJ2-5; 7 bases line up with TRBD2. Germline V lookup: CDR1 SGHTA, CDR2 FQGTGA. V lost 3 bases, J lost 5 bases, and 6 bases stayed unmatched. This CDR3 spans 14 amino acids. The CDR3 DNA is TGTGCCAGCAGCTTTGGCGGGAGAGCTGAGACCCAGTACTTC. Protein product: CASSFGGRAETQYF.

The CDR3 loop reads CASSPGYHEQYF. The CDR3 region has the DNA TGTGCCAGCAGTCCAGGGTACCACGAGCAGTACTTC. J is TRBJ2-5 and V is TRBV6-5, with D maybe TRBD1 (5 bases). The J call may not be correct, given that the DNA end is closer to TRBJ2-7. Germline V CDR1 and CDR2: MNHEY, SVGAGI. This CDR3 comprises 12 residues.

V and J are TRBV19 and TRBJ2-1; 9 nucleotides match TRBD2. Germline V CDR1 and CDR2: LNHDA, SQIVND (reference sequence). The CDR3 length is 15 residues. The ends lost 3 bases at V and 9 bases at J; junction bases unmatched: 9. CDR3 DNA sequence: TGTGCCAGTAGTATTCTAGCGGGGACTCGGGGTGAGCAGTTCTTC. Translating it yields CASSILAGTRGEQFF. Using reference TRBV19 and TRBJ2-1 for the parts outside the CDR3, the full variable domain is DGGITQSPKYLFRKEGQNVTLSCEQNLNHDAMYWYRQDPGQGLRLIYYSQIVNDFQKGDIAEGYSVSREKKESFPLTVTSAQKNPTAFYLCASSILAGTRGEQFFGPGTRLTVL.

The chain combines TRBV4-2 with TRBJ2-1; TRBD2 is a possible D gene (6 bases). Trimming shortened V by 0 bases and J by 6 bases, and 15 bases separated the two germline ends. Looked up from germline, CDR1 is LGHNA and CDR2 is YNFKEQ. The CDR3 has 16 residues. CDR3 sequence: CASSQDWAGSANEQFF. DNA for the CDR3: TGTGCCAGCAGCCAAGATTGGGCCGGGAGTGCCAATGAGCAGTTCTTC.

This sequence joins TRBV6-1 and TRBJ1-5; D possibly corresponds to TRBD1 (5 bases). The germline V and J ends were trimmed by 5 bases and 3 bases, with 8 bases remaining between them. The CDR3 length is 13 residues. Germline CDR1 is MNHNS and CDR2 is SASEGT. CDR3 sequence (DNA): TGTGCCAGCAGTTCAGGGCCCAATCAGCCCCAGCATTTT. Its translation is CASSSGPNQPQHF.

CDR3 in amino acids: CASSSWTGNTGELFF. The CDR3 DNA sequence: TGCGCCAGCAGCTCCTGGACAGGAAACACCGGGGAGCTGTTTTTT. The chain recombines TRBV5-1 with TRBJ2-2, with 7 bases identical to TRBD1. V lost 3 bases, J lost 2 bases, and 4 bases stayed unmatched. CDR1 and CDR2 from the germline V gene are SGHRS and YFSETQ. The CDR3 has 15 amino acids. The full variable domain, its missing parts supplied by reference TRBV5-1 and TRBJ2-2, is KAGVTQTPRYLIKTRGQQVTLSCSPISGHRSVSWYQQTPGQGLQFLFEYFSETQRNKGNFPGRFSGRQFSNSRSEMNVSTLELGDSALYLCASSSWTGNTGELFFGEGSRLTVL.

A few counts support this clone. V and J are TRBV7-2 and TRBJ1-2, with no clear D. In germline, CDR1 is SGHTA, CDR2 FQGNSA. The length of the CDR3 is 14 residues. Trimming pared 1 base from V and 6 bases from J, leaving 12 bases between. CDR3 region: CASSLGLGGDGYTF. CDR3 in DNA: TGTGCCAGCAGCTTAGGACTCGGAGGCGATGGCTACACCTTC.

The genes are TRBV4-1 and TRBJ2-2; D is possibly TRBD2 (6 bases). The germline V gene encodes CDR1 MGHRA and CDR2 YSYEKL. Trimming shortened V by 4 bases and J by 0 bases, and 9 bases separated the two germline ends. The CDR3 has 15 residues. CDR3 nucleotide sequence: TGCGCCAGCAGCCTAGCGGTCGCGAACACCGGGGAGCTGTTTTTT. This gives the protein CASSLAVANTGELFF.

The chain recombines TRBV9 with TRBJ2-5; 7 bases line up with TRBD1. With 4 bases clipped from V and 1 base from J, the junction kept 10 bases outside the gene matches. This CDR3 is built from 16 residues. Germline V gene sequence: CDR1 SGDLS, CDR2 YYNGEE. The CDR3: CASSLNTGTAQETQYF. As DNA, the CDR3 is TGTGCCAGCAGCCTAAACACCGGGACAGCCCAAGAGACCCAGTACTTC.

The chain recombines TRBV11-2 with TRBJ2-7, with 9 bases lining up with TRBD2. J gave up 2 bases and V 6 bases, and 8 bases lay outside the gene matches. Germline CDR1 reads SGHAT; CDR2 reads FQNNGV. The CDR3 runs 15 residues. CDR3 DNA: TGTGCCAGCAGTCCCTCTAGCGGGACGACCTACGAGCAGTACTTC. Translated, it gives CASSPSSGTTYEQYF.

This clone has only a few counts. This chain uses TRBV7-8 with TRBJ1-1; a weak D match, TRBD1 (5 bases). Germline V gives CDR1 SGHVS, CDR2 FQNEAQ. The V end was cut by 3 bases, the J end by 0 bases, with 11 bases between. The CDR3 sequence is 15 residues long. CDR3 sequence: CASSLTQGMNTEAFF. The CDR3 DNA reads TGTGCCAGCAGCTTGACTCAGGGCATGAACACTGAAGCTTTCTTT.

There are a few counts of this clone. The J gene is TRBJ1-5, the V gene TRBV7-2; D not resolved. V was cut by 1 base and J by 4 bases, with 11 bases left in between. This CDR3 comprises 15 residues. Germline-derived CDR1 and CDR2 are SGHTA and FQGNSA. The CDR3 region is CASSLGEKSNQPQHF. CDR3 DNA sequence: TGTGCCAGCAGCTTAGGAGAAAAGAGTAATCAGCCCCAGCATTTT.

This chain connects TRBV7-9 to TRBJ1-1, with 11 bases lining up with TRBD1. V shed 4 bases, J shed 4 bases, and the junction held 8 bases outside the gene matches. The CDR3 covers 16 residues. Germline V gives CDR1 SEHNR, CDR2 FQNEAQ (reference sequence). In DNA form, the CDR3 reads TGTGCCAGCAGCTCCAGGACAGGGGGCGAGTTCACTGAAGCTTTCTTT. Protein sequence: CASSSRTGGEFTEAFF.

V gene TRBV7-3 combines with J gene TRBJ1-2; 11 positions agree with TRBD1. The germline CDR1 and CDR2 sequences are SGHTA and FQGTGA. The CDR3 extends over 14 amino acids. V lost 5 bases to trimming and J lost 7 bases; unmatched junction nucleotides: 6. CDR3 bases: TGTGCCAGCAGCGCCGGACAGGGGGCCGGTGGCTACACCTTC. Residues: CASSAGQGAGGYTF.

The V gene is TRBV13, the J gene TRBJ2-5; a weak D match, TRBD1 (6 bases). The DNA end favors TRBJ2-7, so the J call may be wrong. The germline V gene encodes CDR1 PRHDT and CDR2 FYEKMQ (reference sequence). The CDR3 has 15 residues. The CDR3 is CASSIRTALTYEQYF. The CDR3 nucleotides read TGTGCCAGCAGCATTCGGACAGCCCTTACCTACGAGCAGTACTTC.

About this clone: Sequence at one end of the junction differs from germline and may be a read error. The chain couples TRBV7-9 to TRBJ2-7; D may be TRBD1 (6 bases). This CDR3 is 15 amino acids long. Per the germline V gene, CDR1 is SEHNR and CDR2 is FQNEAQ (reference sequence). CDR3 nucleotides: TGTTCCAGCACCTTCGGGGCCCCAGGGGTCTACGAGCAGTACTTC. Its translation is CSSTFGAPGVYEQYF.